These 14 T cell receptor beta chains came from one sample sequenced in a study of shared clonotypes between healthy human individuals. Repertoires were generated with immunoSEQ multiplex PCR, while TCRdb's copy carries only in-frame clones and drops some. The sample lists about 730,000 clones, 72% occurring once. Sequenced material: memory CD4+ T cells sorted from blood. Indicated subset: CD45RA-negative fraction. All receptors derive from a woman younger than 45 in good health.

This chain joins TRBV6-1 and TRBJ2-7; either TRBD1 or TRBD2 may supply D (5 bases each). V lost 4 bases and J lost 2, with 15 bases in between. The CDR3 contains 15 residues. Germline lookup yields CDR1 MNHNS and CDR2 SASEGT. The CDR3 sequence: CASSGPRGPPYEQYF. CDR3 DNA sequence: TGTGCCAGCAGTGGCCCGAGGGGACCACCCTACGAGCAGTACTTC.

The genes are TRBV7-9 and TRBJ2-1; 7 positions match TRBD2. Germline V gene sequence: CDR1 SEHNR, CDR2 FQNEAQ (reference sequence). This CDR3 is built from 13 residues. The V gene end was trimmed by 5 bases and the J gene end by 11 bases; junction bases not matched to a gene: 9. Written as DNA, the CDR3 is TGTGCCAGCAGCATTAGCGGGTTGGCCAAGCAGTTCTTC. Residues: CASSISGLAKQFF.

This clone has just a few counts. The rearrangement links TRBV30 to TRBJ1-2; D unresolved. V was cut by 7 bases and J by 4 bases, with 16 bases left in between. Germline V CDR1 and CDR2: GTSNPN, SVGIG (reference sequence). CDR3 length: 13 amino acids. The CDR3 is CASHVRNPYGYTF. The CDR3 coding sequence is TGTGCCTCACACGTACGGAATCCCTATGGCTACACCTTC.

The V and J genes are TRBV18 and TRBJ2-1; maybe TRBD2 (5 bases). The CDR3 is made up of 15 amino acids. CDR1 and CDR2 (germline): KGHSH, LQKENI. Trimming removed 4 bases from V and 7 bases from J, with 17 bases in between. The CDR3 is CASSRTRAGENEQFF. The DNA for the CDR3 is TGTGCCAGCTCACGGACGAGGGCGGGTGAAAATGAGCAGTTCTTC.

The chain recombines TRBV7-9 with TRBJ2-1; 8 positions agree with TRBD1. The V and J ends lost 1 base and 10 bases, in that order; junction bases with no gene match: 9. The CDR3 runs to 15 residues. Germline CDR1 is SEHNR and CDR2 is FQNEAQ (reference sequence). The CDR3 region has the DNA TGTGCCAGCAGCTTAGGCCAGGGGGCCCTCAACGAGCAGTTCTTC. Amino acid sequence: CASSLGQGALNEQFF.

V gene TRBV5-4 combines with J gene TRBJ1-2; the D gene is possibly TRBD1 (6 bases). Deletions cut 4 bases from V and 6 bases from J, with 13 bases between. The CDR3 spans 13 residues. CDR1 is SGHNT and CDR2 is YYREEE in the germline V gene (reference sequence). The DNA of the CDR3 is TGTGCCAGCAGCCAGACAGGACTACATGGCTACACCTTC. This codes for CASSQTGLHGYTF.

There are many counts of this clone. This chain uses TRBV4-2 with TRBJ2-3, with D perhaps given as TRBD1 or TRBD2 (5 bases each). The CDR3 is 17 amino acids. Trimming left V 3 bases short and J 4 bases short, with 20 bases between. Germline assignment: CDR1 LGHNA and CDR2 YNFKEQ. CDR3 bases: TGTGCCAGCAGCCAGGGTGCCTGGGAGACAGCGGCAGATACGCAGTATTTT. It encodes CASSQGAWETAADTQYF.

This clone turned up a few times. The chain carries TRBV15 and TRBJ2-1, with TRBD2 matching over 7 bases. Looked up from germline, CDR1 is LNHNV and CDR2 is YYDKDF (reference sequence). With 2 bases clipped from V and 5 bases from J, the junction kept 6 bases outside the gene matches. The CDR3 has 15 amino acids. The CDR3 protein is CATSRSRGRDNEQFF. CDR3 nucleotides: TGTGCCACCAGCAGATCCCGCGGGAGAGACAATGAGCAGTTCTTC.

The chain recombines TRBV29-1 with TRBJ2-3, with D tentatively TRBD1 (5 bases). V was pared by 4 bases and J by 2 bases, with 10 bases between. The germline gives CDR1 SQVTM, CDR2 ANQGSEA. The CDR3 totals 13 residues. CDR3 sequence (DNA): TGCAGCGTTGTCGACAGACCCACAGATACGCAGTATTTT. As protein: CSVVDRPTDTQYF.

This clone was observed a handful of times. The chain joins TRBV18 to TRBJ1-1, with D perhaps TRBD1 (6 bases). This CDR3 is built from 13 residues. Between the trimmed V and J ends, which lost 6 bases and 3 bases, there was a span of 11 bases. Germline assignment: CDR1 KGHSH and CDR2 LQKENI. The CDR3 sequence: CASSYNRDTEAFF. The CDR3 DNA reads TGTGCCAGCTCCTATAACAGGGACACTGAAGCTTTCTTT.

This clone was seen a few times. The chain uses TRBV11-2 and TRBJ2-7; D is tentatively TRBD1 or TRBD2 (5 bases each). Germline-derived CDR1 and CDR2 are SGHAT and FQNNGV. V gave up 1 base and J gave up 3 bases, with 13 bases separating them. The CDR3 totals 15 residues. CDR3 sequence reads: CASSLAPGPIYEQYF. CDR3 bases: TGTGCCAGCAGCTTAGCACCGGGACCCATCTACGAGCAGTACTTC.

The chain recombines TRBV5-1 with TRBJ2-2, with D possibly matching TRBD2 (6 bases). Germline assignment: CDR1 SGHRS and CDR2 YFSETQ. V was cut by 2 bases and J by 4 bases, with 12 bases left in between. The CDR3 totals 15 residues. As DNA, the CDR3 is TGCGCCAGCAGCTTAGAAGGAGGGGCCACCGGGGAGCTGTTTTTT. Its protein product is CASSLEGGATGELFF.

The chain is built from TRBV18 and TRBJ2-6; D remains ambiguous. This CDR3 is built from 17 residues. Trimming took off 1 base at V and 0 bases at J, with 10 bases between the two ends. CDR1 is KGHSH, CDR2 LQKENI, per germline. The chain's CDR3 is CASSPRTASSGANVLTF. CDR3 sequence (DNA): TGTGCCAGCTCACCACGGACGGCGAGCTCTGGGGCCAACGTCCTGACTTTC.

CDR3 amino acids: CAISELVNQPQHF. The CDR3 bases are TGTGCCATCAGTGAGTTGGTTAATCAGCCCCAGCATTTT. This chain uses TRBV10-3 with TRBJ1-5; D remains ambiguous. CDR3 length: 13 amino acids. Trimming pared 1 base from V and 4 bases from J, leaving 5 bases between. CDR1 ENHRY and CDR2 SYGVKD come from the germline V gene.